A single sample is the source of the 3 T cell receptor beta chains below, sequenced in a study of CXCR3-negative and CXCR3-positive naive CD8 T cells. Preparation of TRB cDNA libraries relied on 5' RACE carrying UMI labels. TCRdb re-called the 5' RACE reads and gives one entry per CDR3 protein, without DNA. The clone table shows roughly 8,000 distinct CDR3 sequences, with the ten largest holding under 2.5%. Sample: naive CXCR3- CD8+ T cells from blood. As for subset: CD45RO-CCR7+CD27+CD95- naive CD8+ T cells lacking CXCR3 (TNR3-). The receptors here all came from a human donor in good health. Some clones in this sample may be carry-over from other donors' samples.

This chain joins TRBV27 and TRBJ2-7; TCRdb picks TRBD1, but there is no DNA to check that call. The CDR3 covers 13 residues. Germline CDR1 is MNHEY and CDR2 is SMNVEV (reference sequence). The CDR3 reads CASSTGFPYEQYF.

By frequency, this clonotype is medium-sized. V usage is TRBV27 and J usage is TRBJ1-1; there is no DNA to check the TCRdb D call of TRBD1. CDR1 and CDR2 (germline): MNHEY, SMNVEV (reference sequence). CDR3 length: 13 amino acids. The CDR3 reads CASSSDSFTEAFF.

This sequence joins TRBV6-5 and TRBJ2-1. This CDR3 is 14 amino acids long. Germline CDR1 reads MNHEY; CDR2 reads SVGAGI. The CDR3 is CASSYRQAFNEQFF.